Sequencing of this T cell receptor (beta chain) was carried out in a study of T cells in Graves' hyperthyroidism and ophthalmopathy. Exclusion of a patient resulted from uncontrolled infection, other autoimmune disease, pregnancy or lactation. J lost 1 base, V lost 4 bases, and 12 bases had no gene match. Germline V gives CDR1 DFQATT, CDR2 SNEGSKA (reference sequence). The CDR3 extends over 18 amino acids. Broader study findings: Blood also contained most expanded thyroid clonotypes above 0.001.

This clonotype was seen at least ten times. Antigen specificity is unknown. The CDR3 regions of TCR beta were amplified from RNA transcripts. A first-round RT-PCR of the TCR CDR3 used the HTBI primer set. From the multiplex PCR reads, TCRdb called clonotypes with MiXCR, one entry per CDR3 protein. The sample consists of over 500,000 distinct CDR3 sequences, about 15% of them appearing once. The TCR comes from a woman between 35 and 50 years old with Graves' hyperthyroidism. V usage is TRBV20-1 and J usage is TRBJ2-1, with 11 bases aligning to TRBD2. Material: blood. The DNA of the CDR3 is TGCAGTGCTAACGTGGGACTAGCGGAGGGGCCTTCCTACAATGAGCAGTTCTTC. It encodes CSANVGLAEGPSYNEQFF.